This TCR beta chain was observed in a study of cytomegalovirus exposure and HLA in healthy donors. Turning to the study itself: It was reported in a later analysis that the same platform had been used for the approximately 110 validation repertoires as for the approximately 700 first-cohort repertoires. Whole-study findings and limits: Cytomegalovirus status, reportedly, was diagnosed with high specificity and sensitivity by the classifier. Many donors carried some public TCRs, although rarity characterized most TCR sequences. The CMV antigen specificity of three CMV-associated chains was confirmed through in vitro analysis.

With respect to this clone: Its specificity is not known.

V gave up 6 bases and J gave up 4 bases; unmatched junction bases: 7. The CDR3 loop spans 15 amino acids. From germline, CDR1 is MDHEN and CDR2 SYDVKM. Generated by immunoSEQ multiplex PCR, the TCRdb table keeps only in-frame clones and is missing some. Of fewer than 120,000 clones detected, about 92% appear once; the ten largest clones hold over 1.5%. The rearrangement uses TRBV28 and TRBJ2-5, with 11 bases that match TRBD2. The origin of this receptor is a woman aged 18 to 35 in good health and CMV-seronegative. Material for sequencing was PBMCs. The CDR3 DNA reads as TGTGCCAGCAGGATACTAGCGGGAGTGGCAGAGACCCAGTACTTC. Amino acid sequence: CASRILAGVAETQYF.